This T cell receptor (beta chain) was recovered during a study of blood T cell repertoires in COVID-19. The V segment lost 3 bases and the J segment 6 bases; nucleotides outside the gene matches: 8. The CDR3 sequence is 14 residues long. Germline CDR1 DFQATT, CDR2 SNEGSKA (reference sequence). This clone has a single count. The method was immunoSEQ multiplex PCR; TCRdb's version includes in-frame clones alone and lacks a portion of them. The sample contains fewer than 50,000 clones, roughly 90% of which appear only once. Sequencing was performed on peripheral blood. The V gene is TRBV20-1, the J gene TRBJ1-5, with 7 bases identical to TRBD1. The TCR sequence derives from a man in his sixties or seventies with active COVID-19. The CDR3 protein is CSASLRQGGQPQHF. Written as DNA, the CDR3 is TGCAGTGCTAGTCTCCGACAGGGCGGTCAGCCCCAGCATTTT.